This TCR beta chain was recorded in a study of identical twins (dated by TCRdb to 2016 to 2018). For context, the study as a whole: To test whether fetal clonotypes persist, the study used deep sequencing on TCR alpha and beta repertoires from monozygotic twins, unrelated adults of various ages, and cord blood. To rule out contamination, replicate twin experiments were performed at different times with different library preparation protocols.

Study-level results and caveats: Fewer insertions were carried by abundant cord blood beta clonotypes, a similar but weaker trend appeared in young adult naive repertoires, and no such trend appeared in memory repertoires. Because the same donors could not be followed over many years, the conclusions depended on cross-sectional statistical analysis. Zero-insertion analyses could be partly confounded by invariant T cells such as MAIT and iNKT, although diverse VJ usage argued against such confounding for most clonotypes. Compared with coincidental sharing between unrelated individuals, out-of-frame TCR alpha sequences shared between twins had an excess of sequences with low generation probability. Recombination models systematically underestimated out-of-frame TCR alpha sharing in monozygotic twins but agreed with sharing between unrelated individuals. Excess twin sharing in beta out-of-frame sequences was weaker because fewer shared sequences lowered the signal-to-noise ratio.

This clonotype was counted between two and nine times. Its specific antigen is unknown. No much larger clone exists at a distance of one base, and base qualities are not known. All donors were healthy Caucasians. The twin cohort consisted of three pairs of female monozygotic twins, all aged roughly 18 to 29 years. RNA for TCR libraries was isolated from peripheral blood mononuclear cells. Library preparation used 5' RACE. The run used an Illumina HiSeq 2000. Template switching introduced a universal primer binding site; the final cDNA contained a unique molecular identifier, enabling accurate counting of TCR cDNA molecules. First-strand cDNA for TCR alpha and beta chains was synthesized from specific primers in the conserved constant-segment region. To control for contamination, each cDNA library was double barcoded with a SMART-Mk sample barcode plus Illumina barcodes. TruSeq adapter sequences along with Illumina sample barcodes were introduced in two successive PCR steps. The TCR alpha and beta cDNA libraries were sequenced on the Illumina HiSeq platform using custom primers. In the source study's methods: Raw reads were processed with MiGEC to extract unique molecular identifiers, and MiXCR was used to determine CDR3 positions. For each individual, recombination models were inferred using an EM algorithm with the repgenHMM and IGoR tools. The analysis of shared clonotypes was done with the tcR package in R, with sharing normalized by the product of cloneset sizes. Out-of-frame nonproductive sequences were analyzed to study raw recombination free of thymic and clonal selection effects. The raw public data were reprocessed by TCRdb itself: fastp quality trimming at Q25, MiXCR clonotype calling, in-frame beta chains only. Duplicate CDR3 protein sequences are folded into a single record with the most common DNA and genes. These V and J calls originate from TCRdb's pipeline instead of the authors' own analysis. In this sample the table shows 450,000 to 650,000 distinct CDR3 sequences, 7.5% to 10% of which occur a single time. The ten largest clones represent approximately 3% of the sample.

These data also featured in a second study, about yellow fever vaccine responses in identical twins. As the second paper documents: The T cell response to vaccination in identical twins was reported by the authors to appear partly convergent and partly personalized. The study precisely tracked vaccine-responding T cell clones in identical twins.

Sequencing was done on a sample of PBMCs. The receptor's source is a woman under 30 in good health.

At the DNA level, the sequence is TGTGCCAGCAGCGTAGCTATAGGGCTCTACGAGCAGTACTTC. Translated, this gives CASSVAIGLYEQYF. The chain employs TRBV9 and TRBJ2-7, with an unclear D gene assignment. For CDR1 and CDR2, the germline V gene lists SGDLS and YYNGEE. From cysteine to phenylalanine, the CDR3 is 14 amino acids long. Of all the DNA, just the CDR3 is kept, 42 bases in frame from base 1. Trimming takes 0 bases from V and 3 bases from J, and the germline ends sit 10 bases apart.